This section outlines one TCR beta chain sequence together with its context. Its antigen has not been determined. Base-call qualities are not available, and no considerably larger clone is one nucleotide away. The library was produced with the immunoSEQ multiplex PCR assay. TCRdb holds this immuneACCESS table with in-frame rearrangements only. Some clones are missing; in checked studies, unresolved V genes explain under half, and the rest has no known cause. The sample table contains approximately 93,000 clones; only one count was recorded for roughly 91% of them. The top ten hold less than 10% of the sample. This entry comes from a study of control samples from healthy donors and cancer patients (TCRdb year 2020). Taken from cysteine to phenylalanine, the CDR3 has 13 residues. The CDR3 DNA has 39 bases and is translated from base 1. The germline V gene encodes CDR1 LGHDT and CDR2 YNNKEL (reference sequence). Compared with germline, V lacks 3 bases and J lacks 8 bases; bases without a gene match: 4.

The chain was built from TRBV3-1 (or the pseudogene TRBV3-2) and TRBJ1-3, and 7 junctional nucleotides match TRBD1. The clonotype was recovered from a woman aged 45-60 years with colorectal cancer. The sequencing sample was made of PBMCs. The nucleotides are TGTGCCAGCAGCCATTCAGGGGGGGACACCATATATTTT. This codes for CASSHSGGDTIYF.